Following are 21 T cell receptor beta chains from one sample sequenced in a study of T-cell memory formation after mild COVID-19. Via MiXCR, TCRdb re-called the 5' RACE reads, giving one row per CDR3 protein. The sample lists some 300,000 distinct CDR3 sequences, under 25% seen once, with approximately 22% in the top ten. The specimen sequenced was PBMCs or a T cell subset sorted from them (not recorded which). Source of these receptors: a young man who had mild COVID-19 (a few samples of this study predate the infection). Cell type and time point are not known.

The CDR3: CASSDPRHGAGEQYF. CDR3 nucleotide sequence: TGTGCCAGCAGTGACCCGCGGCACGGGGCGGGCGAGCAGTACTTC. The chain uses TRBV25-1 and TRBJ2-7, with D perhaps assigned TRBD1 or TRBD2 (5 bases each). The CDR3 is 15 residues long. Germline V gives CDR1 MGHDK, CDR2 SYGVNS. V shed 3 bases and J shed 6 bases, with 18 bases lying between them.

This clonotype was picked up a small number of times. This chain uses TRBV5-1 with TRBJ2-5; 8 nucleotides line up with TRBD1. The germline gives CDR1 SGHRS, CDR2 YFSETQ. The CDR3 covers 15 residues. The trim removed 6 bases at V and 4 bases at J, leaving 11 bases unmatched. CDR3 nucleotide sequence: TGCGCCAGCACTCTCGCTCAGGGGGCGGGAGAGACCCAGTACTTC. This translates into CASTLAQGAGETQYF.

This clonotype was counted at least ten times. The CDR3 DNA reads TGCGCCAGCAGCCCTGGACTAGCGTCCTACAATGAGCAGTTCTTC. Protein product: CASSPGLASYNEQFF. J is TRBJ2-1 and V is TRBV4-1; 9 nucleotides align to TRBD2. The V gene end was trimmed by 4 bases and the J gene end by 1 base; junction bases not matched to a gene: 2. This CDR3 spans 15 amino acids. The germline gives CDR1 MGHRA, CDR2 YSYEKL.

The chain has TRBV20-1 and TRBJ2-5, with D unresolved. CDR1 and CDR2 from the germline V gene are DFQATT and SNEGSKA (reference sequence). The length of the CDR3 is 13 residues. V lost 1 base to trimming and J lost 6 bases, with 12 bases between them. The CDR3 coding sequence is TGCAGTGCTAGAGGGGGTAGCTGGCAGACCCAGTACTTC. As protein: CSARGGSWQTQYF.

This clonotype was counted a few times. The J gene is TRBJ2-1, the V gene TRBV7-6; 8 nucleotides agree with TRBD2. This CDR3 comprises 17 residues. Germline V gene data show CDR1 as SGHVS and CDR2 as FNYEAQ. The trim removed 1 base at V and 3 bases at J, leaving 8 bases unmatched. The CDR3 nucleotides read TGTGCCAGCAGCTTAGTTTTAGGGACTAGGGTCTACAATGAGCAGTTCTTC. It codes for CASSLVLGTRVYNEQFF.

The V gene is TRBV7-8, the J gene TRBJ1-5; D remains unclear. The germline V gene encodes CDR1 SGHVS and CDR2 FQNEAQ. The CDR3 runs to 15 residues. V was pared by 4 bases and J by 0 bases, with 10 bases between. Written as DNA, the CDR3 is TGTGCCAGCAGCTCCCCTGGTCGTAGCAATCAGCCCCAGCATTTT. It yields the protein CASSSPGRSNQPQHF.

The CDR3 region has the DNA TGTGCCAGCAGTTTCGAACAGATTCAGTACTTC. It translates to CASSFEQIQYF. The rearrangement uses TRBV12-3 or TRBV12-4 and TRBJ2-4, with D uncertain. The CDR3 contains 11 residues. Between the trimmed V and J ends, which lost 3 bases and 10 bases, there was a span of 7 bases.

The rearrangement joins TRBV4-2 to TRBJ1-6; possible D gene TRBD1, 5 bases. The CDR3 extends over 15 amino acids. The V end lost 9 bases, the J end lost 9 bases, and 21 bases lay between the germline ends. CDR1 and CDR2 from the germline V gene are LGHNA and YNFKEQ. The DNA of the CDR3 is TGTGCCAGTAACCCTGAGAGGGGAATGCGTTCACCCCTCCACTTT. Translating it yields CASNPERGMRSPLHF.

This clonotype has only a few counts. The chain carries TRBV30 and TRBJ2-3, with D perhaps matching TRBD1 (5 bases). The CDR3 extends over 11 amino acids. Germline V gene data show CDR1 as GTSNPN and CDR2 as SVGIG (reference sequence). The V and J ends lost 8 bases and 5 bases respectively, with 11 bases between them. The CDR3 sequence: CAGARLDTQYF. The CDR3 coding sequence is TGTGCCGGGGCCCGGTTAGATACGCAGTATTTT.

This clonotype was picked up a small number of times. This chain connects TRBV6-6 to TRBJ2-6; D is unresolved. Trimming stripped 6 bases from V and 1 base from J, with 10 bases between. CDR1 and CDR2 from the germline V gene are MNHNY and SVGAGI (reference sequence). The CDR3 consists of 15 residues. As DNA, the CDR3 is TGTGCCAGCAGACCTCCCGGTTCTGGGGCCAACGTCCTGACTTTC. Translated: CASRPPGSGANVLTF.

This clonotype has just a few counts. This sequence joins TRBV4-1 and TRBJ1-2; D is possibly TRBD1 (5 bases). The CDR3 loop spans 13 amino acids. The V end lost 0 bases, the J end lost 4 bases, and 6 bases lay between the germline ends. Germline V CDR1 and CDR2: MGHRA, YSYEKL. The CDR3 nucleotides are TGCGCCAGCAGCCAAGAGGGGGGCTATGGCTACACCTTC. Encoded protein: CASSQEGGYGYTF.

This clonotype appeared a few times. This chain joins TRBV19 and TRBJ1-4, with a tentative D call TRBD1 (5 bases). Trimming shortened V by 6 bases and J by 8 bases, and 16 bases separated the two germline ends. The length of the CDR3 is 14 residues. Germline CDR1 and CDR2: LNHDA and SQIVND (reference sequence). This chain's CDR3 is CASRGTGRREKLFF. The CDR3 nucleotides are TGTGCCAGTAGGGGAACGGGGCGCCGAGAAAAACTGTTTTTT.

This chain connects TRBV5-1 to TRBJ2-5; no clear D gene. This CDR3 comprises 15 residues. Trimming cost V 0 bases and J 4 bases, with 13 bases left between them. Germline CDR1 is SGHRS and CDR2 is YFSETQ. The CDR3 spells CASSLGWTTRETQYF. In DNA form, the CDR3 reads TGCGCCAGCAGCTTGGGTTGGACGACCAGAGAGACCCAGTACTTC.

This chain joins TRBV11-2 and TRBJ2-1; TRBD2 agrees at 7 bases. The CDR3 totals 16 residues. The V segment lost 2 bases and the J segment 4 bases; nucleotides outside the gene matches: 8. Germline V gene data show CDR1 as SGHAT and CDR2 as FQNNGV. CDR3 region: CASSLSASGSYNEQFF. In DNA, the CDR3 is TGTGCCAGCAGCTTAAGCGCTAGCGGTTCTTACAATGAGCAGTTCTTC.

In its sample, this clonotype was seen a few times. CDR3 DNA: TGTGCCAGCAGCTTAGTCGTAAACCAAGAGACCCAGTACTTC. Protein product: CASSLVVNQETQYF. The V and J genes are TRBV7-2 and TRBJ2-5; no clear D gene. Trimming took 1 base from V and 0 from J, leaving 6 bases between them. The CDR3 contains 14 residues. The germline V gene has CDR1 SGHTA and CDR2 FQGNSA. The full variable domain, completed using reference TRBV7-2 and TRBJ2-5, is GAGVSQSPSNKVTEKGKDVELRCDPISGHTALYWYRQSLGQGLEFLIYFQGNSAPDKSGLPSDRFSAERTGGSVSTLTIQRTQQEDSAVYLCASSLVVNQETQYFGPGTRLLVL.

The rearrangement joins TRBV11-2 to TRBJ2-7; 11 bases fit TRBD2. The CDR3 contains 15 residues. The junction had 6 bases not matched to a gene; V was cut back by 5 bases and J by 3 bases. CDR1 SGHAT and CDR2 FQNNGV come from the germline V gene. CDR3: CASSHTTSGDYEQYF. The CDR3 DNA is TGTGCCAGCAGCCATACGACTAGCGGGGACTACGAGCAGTACTTC.

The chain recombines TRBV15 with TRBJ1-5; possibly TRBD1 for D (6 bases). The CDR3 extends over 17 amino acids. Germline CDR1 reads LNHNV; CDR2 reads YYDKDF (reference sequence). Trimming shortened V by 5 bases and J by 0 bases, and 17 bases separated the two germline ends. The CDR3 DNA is TGTGCCACCAGCGGGCTGGAGGGGGTTGGTAGCAATCAGCCCCAGCATTTT. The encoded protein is CATSGLEGVGSNQPQHF.

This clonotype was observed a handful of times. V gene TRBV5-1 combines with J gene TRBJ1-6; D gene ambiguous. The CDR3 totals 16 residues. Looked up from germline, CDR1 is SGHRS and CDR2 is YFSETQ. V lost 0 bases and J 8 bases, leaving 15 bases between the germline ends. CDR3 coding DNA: TGCGCCAGCAGCTTGGTGGCAGGAATGGTGGATTCACCCCTCCACTTT. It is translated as CASSLVAGMVDSPLHF.

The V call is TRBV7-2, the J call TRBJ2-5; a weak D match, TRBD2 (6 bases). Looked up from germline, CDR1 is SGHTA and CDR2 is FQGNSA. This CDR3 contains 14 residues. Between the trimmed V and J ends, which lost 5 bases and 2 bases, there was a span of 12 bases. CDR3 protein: CASSQTREQETQYF. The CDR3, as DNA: TGTGCCAGCAGCCAAACCCGGGAGCAAGAGACCCAGTACTTC. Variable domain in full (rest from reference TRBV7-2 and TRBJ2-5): GAGVSQSPSNKVTEKGKDVELRCDPISGHTALYWYRQSLGQGLEFLIYFQGNSAPDKSGLPSDRFSAERTGGSVSTLTIQRTQQEDSAVYLCASSQTREQETQYFGPGTRLLVL.

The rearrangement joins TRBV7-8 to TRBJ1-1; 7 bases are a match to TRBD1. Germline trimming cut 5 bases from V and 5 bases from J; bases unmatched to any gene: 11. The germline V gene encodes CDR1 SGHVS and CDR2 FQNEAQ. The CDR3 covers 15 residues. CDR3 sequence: CASSQNRTGRTEAFF. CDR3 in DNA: TGTGCCAGCAGCCAAAACCGGACAGGAAGGACTGAAGCTTTCTTT. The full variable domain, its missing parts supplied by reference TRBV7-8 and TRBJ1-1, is GAGVSQSPRYKVAKRGQDVALRCDPISGHVSLFWYQQALGQGPEFLTYFQNEAQLDKSGLPSDRFFAERPEGSVSTLKIQRTQQEDSAVYLCASSQNRTGRTEAFFGQGTRLTVV.

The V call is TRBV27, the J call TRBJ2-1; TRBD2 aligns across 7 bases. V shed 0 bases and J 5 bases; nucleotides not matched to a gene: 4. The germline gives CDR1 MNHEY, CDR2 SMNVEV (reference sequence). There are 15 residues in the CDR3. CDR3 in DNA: TGTGCCAGCAGTTTATCGTGGCGGGGGAACAATGAGCAGTTCTTC. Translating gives CASSLSWRGNNEQFF.